This T cell receptor beta chain emerged from a study of response to subunit inactivated influenza vaccine. Germline V lookup: CDR1 MNHNS, CDR2 SASEGT. The CDR3 spans 14 residues. With respect to this clonotype: The target antigen is unknown. The junction departs from the called germline gene at one end, perhaps through a read error.

In TCRdb, the RT-PCR reads were re-called with MiXCR into one record per CDR3 protein. The sample has approximately 530,000 distinct CDR3 sequences, about 8% seen once. Study-wide findings and caveats: Researchers suggested that each seasonal influenza vaccination recruits few new T cells.

The clonotype was recovered from a man between 50 and 75 years old who received an inactivated influenza vaccine. V gene TRBV6-1 combines with J gene TRBJ2-2; D perhaps matches TRBD2 (5 bases). The sequenced sample was PBMCs from blood, obtained around 25 months after vaccination. The DNA for the CDR3 is TGTGCCAGCAGTCGGATCGGAAACACCGGGGAGCTGATTTTT. Its protein product is CASSRIGNTGELIF.